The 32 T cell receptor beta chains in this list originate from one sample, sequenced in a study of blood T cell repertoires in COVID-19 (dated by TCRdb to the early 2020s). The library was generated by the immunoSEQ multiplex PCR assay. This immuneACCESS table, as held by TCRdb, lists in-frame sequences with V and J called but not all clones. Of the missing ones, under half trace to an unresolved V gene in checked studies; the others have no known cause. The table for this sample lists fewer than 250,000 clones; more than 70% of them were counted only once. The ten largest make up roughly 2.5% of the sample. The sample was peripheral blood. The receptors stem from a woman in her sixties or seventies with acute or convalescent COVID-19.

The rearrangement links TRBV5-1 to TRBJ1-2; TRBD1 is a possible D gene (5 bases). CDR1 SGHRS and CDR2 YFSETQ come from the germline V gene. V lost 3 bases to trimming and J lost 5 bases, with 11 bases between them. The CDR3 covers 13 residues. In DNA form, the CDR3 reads TGCGCCAGCAGCTCGACAGTTGCTTATGGCTACACCTTC. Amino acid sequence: CASSSTVAYGYTF.

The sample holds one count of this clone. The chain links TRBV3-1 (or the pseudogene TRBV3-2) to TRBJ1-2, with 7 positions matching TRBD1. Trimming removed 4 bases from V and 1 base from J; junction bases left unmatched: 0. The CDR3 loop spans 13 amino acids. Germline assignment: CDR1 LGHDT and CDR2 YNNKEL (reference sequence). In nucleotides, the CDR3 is TGTGCCAGCAGCCGGGACAGTAACTATGGCTACACCTTC. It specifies CASSRDSNYGYTF.

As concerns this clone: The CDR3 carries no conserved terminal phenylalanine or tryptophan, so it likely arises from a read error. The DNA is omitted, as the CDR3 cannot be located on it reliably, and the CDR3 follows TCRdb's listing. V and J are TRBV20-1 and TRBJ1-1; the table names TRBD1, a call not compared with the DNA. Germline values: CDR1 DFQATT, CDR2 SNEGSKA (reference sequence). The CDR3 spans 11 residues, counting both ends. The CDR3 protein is CSARPKLGRYL.

The CDR3 reads CASSGMPTSGASRATQYF. In DNA, the CDR3 is TGTGCCAGCAGCGGGATGCCGACTAGCGGGGCTTCTCGGGCGACCCAGTACTTC. The chain uses TRBV9 and TRBJ2-5; TRBD2 matches 11 bases. CDR1 is SGDLS, CDR2 YYNGEE, per germline. The CDR3 runs to 18 residues. V was pared by 3 bases and J by 7 bases, with 17 bases of the junction left unmatched.

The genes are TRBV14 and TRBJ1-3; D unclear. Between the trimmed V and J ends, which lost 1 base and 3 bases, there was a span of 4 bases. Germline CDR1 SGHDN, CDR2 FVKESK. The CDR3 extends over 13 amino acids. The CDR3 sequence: CASSQALGNTIYF. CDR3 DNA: TGTGCCAGCAGCCAAGCACTTGGAAACACCATATATTTT. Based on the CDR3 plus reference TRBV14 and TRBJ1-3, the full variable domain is EAGVTQFPSHSVIEKGQTVTLRCDPISGHDNLYWYRRVMGKEIKFLLHFVKESKQDESGMPNNRFLAERTGGTYSTLKVQPAELEDSGVYFCASSQALGNTIYFGEGSWLTVV.

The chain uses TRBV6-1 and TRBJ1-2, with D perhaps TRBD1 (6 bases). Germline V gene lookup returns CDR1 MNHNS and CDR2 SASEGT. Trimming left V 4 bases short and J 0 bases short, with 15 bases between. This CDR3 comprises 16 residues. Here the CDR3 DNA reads TGTGCCAGCAGTGCTCGCGGACAGCCGCCTAACTATGGCTACACCTTC. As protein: CASSARGQPPNYGYTF.

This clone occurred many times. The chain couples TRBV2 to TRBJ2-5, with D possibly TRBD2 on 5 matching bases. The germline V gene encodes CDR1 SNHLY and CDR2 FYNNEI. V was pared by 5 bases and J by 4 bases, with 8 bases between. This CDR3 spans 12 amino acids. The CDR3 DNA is TGTGCCAGCAGTTTTCGGGGAGAGACCCAGTACTTC. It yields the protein CASSFRGETQYF.

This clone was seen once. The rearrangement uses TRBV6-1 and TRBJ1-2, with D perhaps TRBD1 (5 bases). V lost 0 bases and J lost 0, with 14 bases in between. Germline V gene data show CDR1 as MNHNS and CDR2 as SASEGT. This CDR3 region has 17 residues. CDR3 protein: CASSEAGGVRSNYGYTF. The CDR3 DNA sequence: TGTGCCAGCAGTGAAGCGGGGGGGGTTCGCTCTAACTATGGCTACACCTTC.

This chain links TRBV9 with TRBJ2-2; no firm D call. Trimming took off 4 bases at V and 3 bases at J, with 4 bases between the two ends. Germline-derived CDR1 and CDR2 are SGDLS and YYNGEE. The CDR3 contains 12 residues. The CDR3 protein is CASSTYTGELFF. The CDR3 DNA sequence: TGTGCCAGCAGCACATACACCGGGGAGCTGTTTTTT.

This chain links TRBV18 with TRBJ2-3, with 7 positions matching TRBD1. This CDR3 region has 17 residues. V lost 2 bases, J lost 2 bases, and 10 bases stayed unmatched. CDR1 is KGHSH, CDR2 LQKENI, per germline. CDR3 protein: CASSPIPSRGPTDTQYF. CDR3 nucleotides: TGTGCCAGCTCACCAATCCCTTCGAGGGGGCCCACAGATACGCAGTATTTT.

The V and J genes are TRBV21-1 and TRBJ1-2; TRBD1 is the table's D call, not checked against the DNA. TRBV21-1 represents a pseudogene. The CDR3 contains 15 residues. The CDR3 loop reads CASSSRDSTNYGYTF. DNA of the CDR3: TGTGCCAGCAGCAGCCGGGACAGTACTAACTATGGCTACACCTTC.

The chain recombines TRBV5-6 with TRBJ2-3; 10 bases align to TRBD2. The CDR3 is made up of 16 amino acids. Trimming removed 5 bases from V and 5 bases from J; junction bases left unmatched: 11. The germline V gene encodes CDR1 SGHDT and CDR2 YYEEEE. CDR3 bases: TGTGCCAGCAGTCCTCTTTGGACTAGCGGCGGAGATACGCAGTATTTT. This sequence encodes CASSPLWTSGGDTQYF.

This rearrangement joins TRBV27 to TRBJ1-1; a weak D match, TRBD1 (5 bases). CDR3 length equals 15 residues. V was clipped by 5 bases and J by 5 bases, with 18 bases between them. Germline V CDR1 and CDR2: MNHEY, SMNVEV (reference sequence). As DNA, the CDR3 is TGTGCCAGCAGTCCCCGCGGAGGCGGGGGAACTGAAGCTTTCTTT. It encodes CASSPRGGGGTEAFF.

The CDR3 loop reads CASSSAGTRSNEQFF. The CDR3 DNA sequence: TGTGCCAGCAGTTCCGCCGGGACTAGGTCCAATGAGCAGTTCTTC. The chain recombines TRBV6-5 with TRBJ2-1, with TRBD2 matching 8 bases. CDR3 length equals 15 residues. Germline CDR1 reads MNHEY; CDR2 reads SVGAGI. V was pared by 4 bases and J by 6 bases, with 8 bases of the junction left unmatched.

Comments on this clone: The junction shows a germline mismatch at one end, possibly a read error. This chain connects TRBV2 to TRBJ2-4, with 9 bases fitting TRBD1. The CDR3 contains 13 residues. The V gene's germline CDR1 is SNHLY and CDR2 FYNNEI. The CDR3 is CASSRQGGIGTHF. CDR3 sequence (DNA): TGTGCCAGCAGTCGACAGGGGGGAATAGGTACACACTTC.

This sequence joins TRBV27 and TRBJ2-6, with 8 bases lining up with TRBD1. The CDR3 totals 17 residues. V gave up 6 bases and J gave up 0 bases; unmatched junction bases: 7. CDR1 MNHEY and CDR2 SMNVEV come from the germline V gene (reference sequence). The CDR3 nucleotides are TGTGCCAGCAGGGACAGGGTGGTTTACTCTGGGGCCAACGTCCTGACTTTC. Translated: CASRDRVVYSGANVLTF.

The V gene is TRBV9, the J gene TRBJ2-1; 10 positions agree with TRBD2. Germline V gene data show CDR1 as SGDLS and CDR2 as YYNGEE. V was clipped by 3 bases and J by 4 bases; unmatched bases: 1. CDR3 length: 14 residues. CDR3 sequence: CASSATSGYNEQFF. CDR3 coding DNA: TGTGCCAGCAGCGCGACTAGCGGGTACAATGAGCAGTTCTTC.

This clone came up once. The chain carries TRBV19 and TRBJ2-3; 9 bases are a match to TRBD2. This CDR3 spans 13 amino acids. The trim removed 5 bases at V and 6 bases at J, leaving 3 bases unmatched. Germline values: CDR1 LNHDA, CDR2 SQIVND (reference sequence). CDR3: CASSGLAGDTQYF. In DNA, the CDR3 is TGTGCCAGTAGTGGGCTAGCGGGGGATACGCAGTATTTT.

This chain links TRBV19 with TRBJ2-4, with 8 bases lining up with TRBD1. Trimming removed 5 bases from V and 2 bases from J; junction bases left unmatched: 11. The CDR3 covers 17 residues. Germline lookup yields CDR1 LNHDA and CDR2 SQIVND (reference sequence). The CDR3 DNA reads TGTGCCAGTAGTCCCCTGGGGCAGGGGGCATCCAAAAACATTCAGTACTTC. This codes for CASSPLGQGASKNIQYF.

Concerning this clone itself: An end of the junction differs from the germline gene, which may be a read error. CDR3 region: CASSLIPGHPIF. As DNA, the CDR3 is TGTGCCAGCAGTTTAATACCGGGACACCCGATTTTT. The chain is built from TRBV28 and TRBJ1-4; maybe TRBD1 (6 bases). This CDR3 spans 12 amino acids. In germline, CDR1 is MDHEN, CDR2 SYDVKM.

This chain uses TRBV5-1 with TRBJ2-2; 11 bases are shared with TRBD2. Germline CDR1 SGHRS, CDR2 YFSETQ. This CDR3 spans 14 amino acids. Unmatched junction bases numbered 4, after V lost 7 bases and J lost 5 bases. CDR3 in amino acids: CASSSSGRTGELFF. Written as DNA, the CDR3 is TGCGCCAGCTCCTCTAGCGGGAGGACCGGGGAGCTGTTTTTT.

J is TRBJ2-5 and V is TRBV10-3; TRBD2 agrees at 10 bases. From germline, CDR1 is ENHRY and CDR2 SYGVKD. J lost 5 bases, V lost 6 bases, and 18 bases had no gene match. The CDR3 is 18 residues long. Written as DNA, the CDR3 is TGTGCCATCAGCGACACCGCACGAGCTAGCGGGAGAGGGGAGACCCAGTACTTC. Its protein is CAISDTARASGRGETQYF.

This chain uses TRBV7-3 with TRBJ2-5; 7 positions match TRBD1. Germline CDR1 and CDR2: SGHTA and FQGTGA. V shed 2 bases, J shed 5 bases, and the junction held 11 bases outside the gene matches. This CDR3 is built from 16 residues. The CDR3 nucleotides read TGTGCCAGCAGCTTAGGCATCCGAGGGGGCGGGGAGACCCAGTACTTC. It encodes CASSLGIRGGGETQYF.

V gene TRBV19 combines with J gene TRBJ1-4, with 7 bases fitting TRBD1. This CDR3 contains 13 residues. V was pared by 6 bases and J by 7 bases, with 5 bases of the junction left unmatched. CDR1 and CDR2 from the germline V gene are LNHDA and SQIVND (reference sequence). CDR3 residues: CASRTGTTEKLFF. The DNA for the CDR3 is TGTGCCAGTAGGACAGGGACGACTGAAAAACTGTTTTTT. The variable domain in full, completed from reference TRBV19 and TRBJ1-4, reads DGGITQSPKYLFRKEGQNVTLSCEQNLNHDAMYWYRQDPGQGLRLIYYSQIVNDFQKGDIAEGYSVSREKKESFPLTVTSAQKNPTAFYLCASRTGTTEKLFFGSGTQLSVL.

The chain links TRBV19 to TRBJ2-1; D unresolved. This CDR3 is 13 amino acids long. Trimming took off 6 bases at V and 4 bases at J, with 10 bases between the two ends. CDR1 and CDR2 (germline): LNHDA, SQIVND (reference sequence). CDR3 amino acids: CASSGQRYNEQFF. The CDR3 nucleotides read TGTGCCAGTAGCGGCCAGAGGTACAATGAGCAGTTCTTC.

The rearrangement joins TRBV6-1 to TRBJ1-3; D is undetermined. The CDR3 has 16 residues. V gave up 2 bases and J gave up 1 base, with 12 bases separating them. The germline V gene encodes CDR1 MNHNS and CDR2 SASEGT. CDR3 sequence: CASSESRLGSGNTIYF. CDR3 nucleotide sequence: TGTGCCAGCAGTGAATCTAGGCTGGGTTCTGGAAACACCATATATTTT.

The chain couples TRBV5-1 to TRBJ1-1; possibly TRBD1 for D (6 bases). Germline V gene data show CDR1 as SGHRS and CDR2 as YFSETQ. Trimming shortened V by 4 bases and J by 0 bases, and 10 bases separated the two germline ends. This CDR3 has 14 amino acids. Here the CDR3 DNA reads TGCGCCAGCAGCCAGGACAGACTGAACACTGAAGCTTTCTTT. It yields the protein CASSQDRLNTEAFF.

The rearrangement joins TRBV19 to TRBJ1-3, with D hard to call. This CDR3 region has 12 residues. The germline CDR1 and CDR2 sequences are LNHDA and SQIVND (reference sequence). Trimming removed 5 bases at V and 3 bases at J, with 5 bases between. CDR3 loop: CASSPYGNTIYF. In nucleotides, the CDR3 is TGTGCCAGTAGTCCCTATGGAAACACCATATATTTT.

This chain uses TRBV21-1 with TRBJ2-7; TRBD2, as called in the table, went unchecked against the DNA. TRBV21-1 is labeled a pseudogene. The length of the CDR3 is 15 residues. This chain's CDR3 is CASSKGRDTSSEQYF. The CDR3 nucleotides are TGTGCCAGCAGCAAAGGGCGGGATACCTCTTCCGAGCAGTACTTC.

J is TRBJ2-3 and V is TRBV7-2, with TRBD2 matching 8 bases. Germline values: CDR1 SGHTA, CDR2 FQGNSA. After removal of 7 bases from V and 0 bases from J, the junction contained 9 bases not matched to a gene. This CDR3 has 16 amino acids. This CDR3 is CASNSGRGGSTDTQYF. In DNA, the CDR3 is TGTGCCAGCAACTCAGGCCGGGGGGGAAGCACAGATACGCAGTATTTT.

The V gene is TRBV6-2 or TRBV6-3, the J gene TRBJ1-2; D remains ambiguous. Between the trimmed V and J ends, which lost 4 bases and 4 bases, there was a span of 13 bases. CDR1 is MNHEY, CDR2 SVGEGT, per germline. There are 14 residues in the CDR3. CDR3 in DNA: TGTGCCAGCAGTTTAACACAGCTTTCCTATGGCTACACCTTC. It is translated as CASSLTQLSYGYTF.

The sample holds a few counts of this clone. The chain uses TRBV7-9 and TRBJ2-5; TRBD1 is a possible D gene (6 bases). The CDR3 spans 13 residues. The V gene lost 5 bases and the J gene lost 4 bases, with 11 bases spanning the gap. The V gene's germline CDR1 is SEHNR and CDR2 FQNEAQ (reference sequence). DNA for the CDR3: TGTGCCAGCAGCCGCGGACAGACAGAGACCCAGTACTTC. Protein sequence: CASSRGQTETQYF.